This T cell receptor (beta chain) appears in the sequencing data of a study of cytomegalovirus exposure and HLA in healthy donors. Vbeta (60) and Jbeta (13) primers were used in the PCR. The table came from immunoSEQ multiplex PCR; TCRdb's copy has only in-frame clones and leaves some out. The repertoire consists of about 45,000 clones, with 51% occurring once and the leading ten covering roughly 6%. On this clone itself: Its antigen is as yet unknown.

Study-wide results and limits: The authors reported that TCR beta sequences could predict HLA-A and HLA-B alleles. These predictions were accurate for most subjects in the first cohort. Further analysis, carried out later, found HLA-associated TCR beta chains more clonally expanded than equally common other chains.

Whereas donors were nominally healthy upon sampling, unrecorded immune exposures were probable. The germline CDR1 and CDR2 sequences are SGHTA and FQGNSA. This CDR3 spans 15 amino acids. J lost 0 bases, V lost 8 bases, and 0 bases had no gene match. Source material: PBMCs. The chain links TRBV7-2 to TRBJ2-1; 14 bases align to TRBD2. This clonotype was sampled from a man aged 55 to 70 in good health and CMV-seronegative. This CDR3 is CASGLAGGSYNEQFF. CDR3 nucleotides: TGTGCCAGCGGACTAGCGGGAGGCTCCTACAATGAGCAGTTCTTC.